The 28 T cell receptor beta chains in this list originate from one sample, sequenced in a study of CD8 T cells in ankylosing spondylitis. Regarding the study as a whole: A TCR beta motif of under 10 highly homologous variants seemed to mark ankylosing spondylitis blood.

No antigens are known for them. One entry per CDR3 protein results from TCRdb running MiXCR on the 5' RACE reads. Found here are roughly 470,000 distinct CDR3 sequences, roughly 26% of them singletons; the top ten hold roughly 1%. The sequencing input was blood, either unsorted or a sorted T cell fraction (not recorded which). Source of these receptors: a male donor with ankylosing spondylitis.

The genes are TRBV6-1 and TRBJ2-7; 7 bases match TRBD2. The CDR3 has 14 amino acids. Germline loops: CDR1 MNHNS, CDR2 SASEGT. V trimming: 7 bases; J trimming: 2 bases; junction bases outside the gene matches: 8. The CDR3 DNA reads as TGTGCCAGCACTAACGGGAGGTCGACCTACGAGCAGTACGTC. Protein sequence: CASTNGRSTYEQYV.

The rearrangement joins TRBV20-1 to TRBJ1-5, with D hard to call. Trimming pared 1 base from V and 1 base from J, leaving 11 bases between. Germline V gene lookup returns CDR1 DFQATT and CDR2 SNEGSKA (reference sequence). The CDR3 has 15 amino acids. The CDR3 region is CSARVLTESNQPQHF. The CDR3 nucleotides are TGCAGTGCTAGAGTCCTCACAGAAAGCAATCAGCCCCAGCATTTT.

The V call is TRBV29-1, the J call TRBJ1-3; D perhaps matches TRBD1 (6 bases). The ends were cut back, 4 bases at V and 4 bases at J, with 17 bases in the middle. The CDR3 is made up of 15 amino acids. Germline loops: CDR1 SQVTM, CDR2 ANQGSEA. CDR3 in amino acids: CSVAGGAFGGNTIYF. DNA for the CDR3: TGCAGCGTTGCCGGGGGCGCGTTCGGAGGAAACACCATATATTTT.

This clonotype was seen a handful of times. The chain couples TRBV25-1 to TRBJ2-7; TRBD1 aligns across 7 bases. Germline V CDR1 and CDR2: MGHDK, SYGVNS. The V gene end was trimmed by 8 bases and the J gene end by 3 bases; junction bases not matched to a gene: 7. This CDR3 spans 13 amino acids. CDR3 DNA sequence: TGTGCCAGCGTTCCGGGACAGAGCTACGAGCAGTACTTC. It encodes CASVPGQSYEQYF.

This clonotype was recorded a few times. DNA for the CDR3: TGCGCCAGCAGCTTTCAACAGGGAGGGACTGAAGCTTTCTTT. Encoded protein: CASSFQQGGTEAFF. The chain joins TRBV5-1 to TRBJ1-1; the D gene is possibly TRBD1 (6 bases). The germline V and J ends were trimmed by 2 bases and 5 bases, with 13 bases remaining between them. Germline lookup yields CDR1 SGHRS and CDR2 YFSETQ. The CDR3 runs 14 residues. Based on the CDR3 plus reference TRBV5-1 and TRBJ1-1, the full variable domain is KAGVTQTPRYLIKTRGQQVTLSCSPISGHRSVSWYQQTPGQGLQFLFEYFSETQRNKGNFPGRFSGRQFSNSRSEMNVSTLELGDSALYLCASSFQQGGTEAFFGQGTRLTVV.

This clonotype has a count of ten or more. This chain links TRBV12-3 or TRBV12-4 with TRBJ1-1; possibly TRBD1 for D (6 bases). There are 13 residues in the CDR3. V was cut by 7 bases and J by 1 base, with 10 bases left in between. The CDR3 is CASTFRGNTEAFF. The CDR3, as DNA: TGTGCCAGCACTTTCAGGGGGAACACTGAAGCTTTCTTT.

The genes are TRBV20-1 and TRBJ1-3, with unresolved D. Germline-derived CDR1 and CDR2 are DFQATT and SNEGSKA (reference sequence). The length of the CDR3 is 14 residues. Trimming shortened V by 3 bases and J by 0 bases, and 9 bases separated the two germline ends. DNA for the CDR3: TGCAGTGCTAGGACGGTTATCTCTGGAAACACCATATATTTT. It encodes CSARTVISGNTIYF.

This clonotype was seen a few times. The rearrangement uses TRBV5-5 and TRBJ2-1; D is ambiguous. The germline gives CDR1 SGHKS, CDR2 YYEKEE (reference sequence). The CDR3 consists of 16 residues. The germline V and J ends were trimmed by 0 bases and 2 bases, with 12 bases remaining between them. The CDR3 bases are TGTGCCAGCAGCTTGGCACCGGCGAAGACCTACAATGAGCAGTTCTTC. Residues: CASSLAPAKTYNEQFF.

The V gene is TRBV18, the J gene TRBJ2-1, with 9 bases that match TRBD2. The CDR3 sequence is 15 residues long. Trimming took 1 base from V and 9 from J; bases not matched to a gene: 7. From germline, CDR1 is KGHSH and CDR2 LQKENI. The CDR3, as DNA: TGTGCCAGCTCACCACGTGCTAGCGGGAAAGGTGAGCAGTTCTTC. It specifies CASSPRASGKGEQFF. Using reference TRBV18 and TRBJ2-1 for the parts outside the CDR3, the full variable domain is NAGVMQNPRHLVRRRGQEARLRCSPMKGHSHVYWYRQLPEEGLKFMVYLQKENIIDESGMPKERFSAEFPKEGPSILRIQQVVRGDSAAYFCASSPRASGKGEQFFGPGTRLTVL.

A few counts support this clonotype. The rearrangement links TRBV5-1 to TRBJ2-7; 10 bases agree with TRBD2. The CDR3 runs 14 residues. The junction had 3 bases not matched to a gene; V was cut back by 0 bases and J by 6 bases. CDR1 and CDR2 from the germline V gene are SGHRS and YFSETQ. The CDR3 reads CASSLELAGTEQYF. The DNA for the CDR3 is TGCGCCAGCAGCTTGGAACTAGCGGGAACCGAGCAGTACTTC.

V usage is TRBV11-3 and J usage is TRBJ2-3; D is unclear. CDR1 is SGHNT and CDR2 is YENEEA in the germline V gene. The CDR3 consists of 13 residues. Trimming took 2 bases from V and 9 from J, leaving 12 bases between them. The CDR3 spells CASSLLVTETQYF. The CDR3 bases are TGTGCCAGCAGCTTACTGGTGACCGAAACGCAGTATTTT.

The chain uses TRBV12-3 or TRBV12-4 and TRBJ1-1; no reliable D call. The CDR3 has 14 amino acids. Deletions cut 2 bases from V and 5 bases from J, with 12 bases between. In DNA form, the CDR3 reads TGTGCCAGCAGTTTAAGTGCCCGCCAGACTGAAGCTTTCTTT. This encodes CASSLSARQTEAFF.

In this sample, this clonotype turned up a few times. The rearrangement joins TRBV29-1 to TRBJ2-1; 8 bases are shared with TRBD1. CDR3 length equals 13 residues. Germline lookup yields CDR1 SQVTM and CDR2 ANQGSEA. The J segment lost 7 bases and the V segment lost 3 bases, leaving 5 bases of the junction unmatched. CDR3: CSVDRDRGNEQFF. The CDR3 DNA sequence: TGCAGCGTTGATAGAGACAGGGGAAATGAGCAGTTCTTC.

The chain links TRBV24-1 to TRBJ1-1; 10 bases line up with TRBD1. In germline, CDR1 is KGHDR, CDR2 SFDVKD. V dropped 5 bases and J dropped 4; count of bases not matched to a gene: 0. The CDR3 is made up of 13 amino acids. CDR3 coding DNA: TGTGCCACCAGTGGGACAGGGGGCACTGAAGCTTTCTTT. Translated, it gives CATSGTGGTEAFF.

This clonotype has just a few counts. The chain links TRBV10-3 to TRBJ2-5; D is perhaps TRBD1 (6 bases). V was shortened by 2 bases and J by 5 bases, with 15 bases between the two germline ends. Germline CDR1 ENHRY, CDR2 SYGVKD. This CDR3 contains 15 residues. For the CDR3, the DNA is TGTGCCATCAGTGAGAGATCAGGGGCCGGGGAGACCCAGTACTTC. It codes for CAISERSGAGETQYF.

This clonotype has more than one count but fewer than ten. The chain joins TRBV20-1 to TRBJ1-4; 9 positions match TRBD1. The CDR3 is 12 amino acids. CDR1 and CDR2 (germline): DFQATT, SNEGSKA (reference sequence). CDR3 loop: CSVQGQGEKLFF. CDR3 nucleotide sequence: TGCAGCGTACAAGGACAGGGGGAAAAACTGTTTTTT.

This chain joins TRBV5-1 and TRBJ1-4, with TRBD1 as a possible D gene (5 bases). CDR3 length equals 16 residues. Germline assignment: CDR1 SGHRS and CDR2 YFSETQ. Trimming took off 4 bases at V and 7 bases at J, with 20 bases between the two ends. CDR3 loop: CASSLSTAWGGEKLFF. The CDR3 DNA is TGCGCCAGCAGCCTTTCCACGGCGTGGGGGGGTGAAAAACTGTTTTTT.

Remarks on this clonotype: An end of the junction does not agree with germline; a read error may underlie this. J is TRBJ2-7 and V is TRBV12-3 or TRBV12-4; either TRBD1 or TRBD2 may supply D (5 bases each). The CDR3 has 17 residues. CDR3 loop: CACSLEYGGDYSYEQYF. For the CDR3, the DNA is TGTGCCTGCAGTTTAGAGTATGGGGGTGATTACTCCTACGAGCAGTACTTC.

This chain links TRBV4-2 with TRBJ1-2; no reliable D call. V was trimmed by 0 bases and J by 8 bases, leaving 19 bases between them. CDR3 length: 16 residues. Germline-derived CDR1 and CDR2 are LGHNA and YNFKEQ. Here the CDR3 reads CASSQDLARRVGGYTF. DNA for the CDR3: TGTGCCAGCAGCCAAGATTTGGCCAGACGGGTAGGAGGCTACACCTTC.

The table lists this clonotype with a few counts. The J gene is TRBJ2-7, the V gene TRBV18, with D maybe TRBD2 (5 bases). The CDR3 spans 13 residues. Germline V gives CDR1 KGHSH, CDR2 LQKENI. Deletions cut 3 bases from V and 4 bases from J, with 10 bases between. DNA of the CDR3: TGTGCCAGCTCACCGTTCGGGAATTACGAGCAGTACGTC. Amino acids: CASSPFGNYEQYV.

The chain has TRBV5-1 and TRBJ1-1; D may be TRBD1 (5 bases). The V end lost 4 bases, the J end lost 12 bases, and 13 bases lay between the germline ends. CDR1 and CDR2 from the germline V gene are SGHRS and YFSETQ. This CDR3 is built from 11 residues. As DNA, the CDR3 is TGCGCCAGCAGCGGGGGGGGGATAACTTTCTTT. Its translation: CASSGGGITFF.

This clonotype was recorded a few times. The V and J genes are TRBV9 and TRBJ1-1; TRBD1 matches at 9 bases. CDR1 SGDLS and CDR2 YYNGEE come from the germline V gene. Trimming cost V 3 bases and J 6 bases; bases outside gene matches: 12. The CDR3 is 16 amino acids. CDR3 sequence reads: CASSARDRAVSPEAFF. The CDR3 DNA reads as TGTGCCAGCAGCGCCCGGGACAGGGCAGTTTCTCCTGAAGCTTTCTTT.

This clonotype was observed a few times. The chain combines TRBV24-1 with TRBJ2-1; 7 bases line up with TRBD2. Per germline, CDR1 KGHDR and CDR2 SFDVKD. The V gene end was trimmed by 4 bases and the J gene end by 8 bases; junction bases not matched to a gene: 4. The CDR3 contains 13 residues. CDR3 nucleotides: TGTGCCACCAGTGACGGCGGGAGCGATGAGCAGTTCTTC. This sequence encodes CATSDGGSDEQFF.

This clonotype was observed a few times. The chain couples TRBV7-8 to TRBJ2-1; 8 bases agree with TRBD2. The V gene's germline CDR1 is SGHVS and CDR2 FQNEAQ. This CDR3 has 14 residues. V lost 7 bases to trimming and J lost 8 bases; unmatched junction nucleotides: 10. In DNA form, the CDR3 reads TGTGCCAGCATCCTCGGTCGGGAGGGCGATGAGCAGTTCTTC. Its protein is CASILGREGDEQFF.

The chain is built from TRBV5-1 and TRBJ2-7, with D perhaps TRBD1 (6 bases). The CDR3 totals 14 residues. CDR1 SGHRS and CDR2 YFSETQ come from the germline V gene. Trimming took off 2 bases at V and 2 bases at J, with 11 bases between the two ends. The CDR3 DNA is TGCGCCAGCAGCTTTGGGAAGGGGGCCTACGAGCAGTACTTC. It yields the protein CASSFGKGAYEQYF.

This clonotype occurred a few times. V and J are TRBV18 and TRBJ2-5, with unresolved D. The CDR3 runs to 13 residues. Germline V CDR1 and CDR2: KGHSH, LQKENI. Trimming shortened V by 5 bases and J by 4 bases, and 11 bases separated the two germline ends. CDR3 sequence: CASSTRTGETQYF. DNA for the CDR3: TGTGCCAGCTCAACCCGGACCGGAGAGACCCAGTACTTC.

This clonotype showed up many times. The chain combines TRBV5-1 with TRBJ1-1; D gene unclear. The germline V gene encodes CDR1 SGHRS and CDR2 YFSETQ. The V and J ends lost 3 bases and 0 bases respectively, with 6 bases between them. The length of the CDR3 is 13 residues. The CDR3 sequence: CASSSQMNTEAFF. As DNA, the CDR3 is TGCGCCAGCAGCTCCCAGATGAACACTGAAGCTTTCTTT.

This chain uses TRBV7-9 with TRBJ1-2, with unresolved D. The CDR3 loop spans 15 amino acids. V was cut by 1 base and J by 8 bases, with 17 bases left in between. Per germline, CDR1 SEHNR and CDR2 FQNEAQ (reference sequence). As DNA, the CDR3 is TGTGCCAGCAGCTTAGATGTGGACCCAGGAAACGGCTACACCTTC. Its protein product is CASSLDVDPGNGYTF.